This T cell receptor beta chain is from a study of regulatory T cells in long-lasting Graves disease. In building TCR beta libraries, iRepertoire HTBI primers were used together with Arm-PCR of CDR3 regions. Each CDR3 protein gets one entry after TCRdb re-called the multiplex PCR reads with MiXCR. In the table there are about 460,000 distinct CDR3 sequences, 12% to 15% of which are singletons. This clonotype was recorded at least ten times. Time point denoted: newly diagnosed GD, antithyroid drugs for less than 3 months. From RNA extracted from PBMCs, the TCR library was made. The same specimen was also included in a second study, on T cells in Graves' hyperthyroidism and ophthalmopathy. As that study records: If no ophthalmopathy progression occurred within 18 months, Graves' hyperthyroidism was stable.

The clonotype originates from a woman between 50 and 59 years old with Graves disease. The input for sequencing was peripheral blood mononuclear cells (PBMCs), taken at new diagnosis, from a patient treated with antithyroid drugs.

This CDR3 reads CASSPIPGQGSGANVLTF. In DNA, the CDR3 is TGTGCCAGCAGTCCGATTCCGGGACAGGGGTCTGGGGCCAACGTCCTGACTTTC. The V and J genes are TRBV28 and TRBJ2-6; 10 nucleotides align to TRBD1. Germline V gene sequence: CDR1 MDHEN, CDR2 SYDVKM. J was trimmed by 1 base and V by 5 bases; bases with no gene match: 8. This CDR3 is 18 amino acids long.